The present TCR beta chain was sequenced within a study of beta chain features in type 1 diabetes. Overall study findings and caveats: The naive, central memory and Treg TCRB repertoires looked more alike in patients than they did in healthy donors. For patients and controls alike, PCR might favor shorter templates to the same degree. Moderate but significant shortening of TCRB CDR3s was recorded in all four CD4+ subsets from Type 1 diabetes patients.

As for this clone: The antigen remains unidentified.

Investigators reverse transcribed all isolated RNA, so they sequenced expressed TCRB transcripts. Measured with immunoSEQ multiplex PCR; TCRdb has only the in-frame clones, and not every one. The sample lists 250,000 to 300,000 clones, about 13% occurring once. The CDR3 extends over 14 amino acids. Germline CDR1 MDHEN, CDR2 SYDVKM. V was clipped by 1 base and J by 4 bases; unmatched bases: 2. CD45RO/CCR7/CD25/CD127/CD95/CD27 staining was used to isolate CD4+ naive, central memory, regulatory and stem cell-like memory cells by sorting. This receptor was taken from a man aged 30-40 years with type 1 diabetes. The chain employs TRBV28 and TRBJ2-5, with TRBD1 matching 8 bases. The sequencing input was naive CD4+ T cells from blood. Here the CDR3 DNA reads TGTGCCAGCAGTTTATTGACAGGGGCAGAGACCCAGTACTTC. This gives the protein CASSLLTGAETQYF.